The TCR beta chain described here comes from a study of OX40 agonist ivuxolimab in advanced cancers. CDR1 is SGHTA, CDR2 FQGNSA, per germline. The CDR3 is made up of 15 amino acids. V lost 0 bases, J lost 5 bases, and 11 bases lay in between. Blood draws occurred at baseline, cycle 4 day 1, and cycle 7 day 1. This table comes from immunoSEQ multiplex PCR, and its TCRdb copy is limited to in-frame clones, with some not included. Of roughly 48,000 clones listed, about 79% are singletons. This chain connects TRBV7-2 to TRBJ1-5; TRBD1 is a possible D gene (5 bases). The sequence came from an adult with an advanced solid tumor such as melanoma, head and neck, liver or kidney cancer. The sample was CD4+ or CD8+ T cells sorted from blood, taken in a trial of the OX40 agonist ivuxolimab. The CDR3 DNA reads as TGTGCCAGCAGCTTAGCCGCAGGGCGCCATCAGCCCCAGCATTTT. It yields the protein CASSLAAGRHQPQHF.